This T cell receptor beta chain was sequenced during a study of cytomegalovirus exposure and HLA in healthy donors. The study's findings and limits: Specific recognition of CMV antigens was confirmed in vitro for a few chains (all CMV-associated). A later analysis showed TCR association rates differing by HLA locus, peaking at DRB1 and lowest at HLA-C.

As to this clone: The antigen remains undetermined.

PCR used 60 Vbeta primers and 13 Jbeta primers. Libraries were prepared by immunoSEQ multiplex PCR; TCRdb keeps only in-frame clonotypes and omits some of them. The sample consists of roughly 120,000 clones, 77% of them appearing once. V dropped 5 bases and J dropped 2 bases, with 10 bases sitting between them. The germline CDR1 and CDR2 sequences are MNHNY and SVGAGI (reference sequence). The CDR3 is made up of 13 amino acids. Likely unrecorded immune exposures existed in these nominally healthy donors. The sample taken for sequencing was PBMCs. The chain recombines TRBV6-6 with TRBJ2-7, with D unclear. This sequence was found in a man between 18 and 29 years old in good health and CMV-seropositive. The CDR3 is CASSEKNTYEQYF. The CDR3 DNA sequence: TGTGCCAGCAGTGAGAAAAATACCTACGAGCAGTACTTC.